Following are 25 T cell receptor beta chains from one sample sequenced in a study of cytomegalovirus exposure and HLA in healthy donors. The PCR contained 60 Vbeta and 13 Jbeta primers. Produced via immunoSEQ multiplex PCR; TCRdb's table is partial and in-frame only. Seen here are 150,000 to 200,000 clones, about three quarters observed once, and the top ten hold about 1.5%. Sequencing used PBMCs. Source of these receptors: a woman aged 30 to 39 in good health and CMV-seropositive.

The CDR3: CASSTSMGRGNEQFF. CDR3 nucleotides: TGTGCCAGCTCGACTAGCATGGGGAGGGGCAATGAGCAGTTCTTC. V usage is TRBV2 and J usage is TRBJ2-1, with 7 bases identical to TRBD2. The CDR3 runs to 15 residues. V lost 8 bases, J lost 6 bases, and 13 bases stayed unmatched. Germline V lookup: CDR1 SNHLY, CDR2 FYNNEI.

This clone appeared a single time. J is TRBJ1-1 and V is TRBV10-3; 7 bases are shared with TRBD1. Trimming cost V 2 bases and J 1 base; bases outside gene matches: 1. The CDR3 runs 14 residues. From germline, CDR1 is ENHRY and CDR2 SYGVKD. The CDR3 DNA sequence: TGTGCCATCAGTGAGACAGGGGCGAACACTGAAGCTTTCTTT. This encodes CAISETGANTEAFF.

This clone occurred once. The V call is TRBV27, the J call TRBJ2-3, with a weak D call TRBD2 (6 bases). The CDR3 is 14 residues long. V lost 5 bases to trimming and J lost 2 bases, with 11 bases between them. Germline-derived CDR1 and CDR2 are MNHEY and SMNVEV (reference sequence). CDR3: CASSMGLSTDTQYF. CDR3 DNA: TGTGCCAGCAGTATGGGACTGTCCACAGATACGCAGTATTTT.

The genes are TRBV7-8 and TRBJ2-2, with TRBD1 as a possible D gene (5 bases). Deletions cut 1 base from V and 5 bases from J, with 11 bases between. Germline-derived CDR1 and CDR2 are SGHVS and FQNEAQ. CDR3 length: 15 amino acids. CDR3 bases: TGTGCCAGCAGCTTAGGGCAGGGCGATACCGGGGAGCTGTTTTTT. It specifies CASSLGQGDTGELFF.

This CDR3 is CASSGLAGGWNTGELFF. The CDR3 DNA follows: TGTGCCAGTAGTGGACTAGCGGGAGGATGGAACACCGGGGAGCTGTTTTTT. This chain joins TRBV19 and TRBJ2-2; 14 positions agree with TRBD2. Germline V gene data show CDR1 as LNHDA and CDR2 as SQIVND (reference sequence). The CDR3 is made up of 17 amino acids. The trim removed 5 bases at V and 1 base at J, leaving 3 bases unmatched.

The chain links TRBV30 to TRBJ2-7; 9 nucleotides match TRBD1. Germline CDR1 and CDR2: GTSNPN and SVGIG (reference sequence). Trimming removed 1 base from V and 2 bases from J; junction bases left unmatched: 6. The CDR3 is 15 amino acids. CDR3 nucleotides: TGTGCCTGGAGTGCCGGGACAGGGCCTACCTACGAGCAGTACTTC. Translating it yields CAWSAGTGPTYEQYF.

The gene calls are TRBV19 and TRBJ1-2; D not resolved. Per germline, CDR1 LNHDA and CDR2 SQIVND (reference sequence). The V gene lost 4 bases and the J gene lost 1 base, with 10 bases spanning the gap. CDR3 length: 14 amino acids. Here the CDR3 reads CASSSNRDNYGYTF. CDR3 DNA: TGTGCCAGTAGTAGTAACAGAGATAACTATGGCTACACCTTC.

The chain's CDR3 is CATSRTGGTNEKLFF. CDR3 coding DNA: TGTGCCACCAGCAGGACAGGGGGAACTAATGAAAAACTGTTTTTT. The V and J genes are TRBV15 and TRBJ1-4, with 9 bases fitting TRBD1. The trim removed 3 bases at V and 1 base at J, leaving 0 bases unmatched. Germline V lookup: CDR1 LNHNV, CDR2 YYDKDF (reference sequence). This CDR3 has 15 residues.

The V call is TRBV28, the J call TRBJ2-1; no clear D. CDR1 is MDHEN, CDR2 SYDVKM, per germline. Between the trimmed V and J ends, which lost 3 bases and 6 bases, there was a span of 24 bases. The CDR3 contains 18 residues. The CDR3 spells CASSFPTPDSRPSNEQFF. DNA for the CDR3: TGTGCCAGCAGTTTCCCCACGCCTGACTCCCGCCCATCCAATGAGCAGTTCTTC.

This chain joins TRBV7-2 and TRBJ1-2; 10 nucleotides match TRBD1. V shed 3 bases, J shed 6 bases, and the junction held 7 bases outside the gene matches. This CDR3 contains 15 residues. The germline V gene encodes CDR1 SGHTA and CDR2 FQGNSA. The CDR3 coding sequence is TGTGCCAGCAGCTTGGGGTCCGGGACAGGGGATGGCTACACCTTC. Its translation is CASSLGSGTGDGYTF.

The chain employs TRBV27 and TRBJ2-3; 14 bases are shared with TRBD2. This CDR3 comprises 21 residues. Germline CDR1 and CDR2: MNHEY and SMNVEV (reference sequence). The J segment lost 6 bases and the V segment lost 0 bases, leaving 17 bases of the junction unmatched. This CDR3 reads CASSLSPPGLAGGPGSDTQYF. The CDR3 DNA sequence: TGTGCCAGCAGTTTATCCCCTCCCGGACTAGCGGGAGGCCCCGGGTCGGATACGCAGTATTTT.

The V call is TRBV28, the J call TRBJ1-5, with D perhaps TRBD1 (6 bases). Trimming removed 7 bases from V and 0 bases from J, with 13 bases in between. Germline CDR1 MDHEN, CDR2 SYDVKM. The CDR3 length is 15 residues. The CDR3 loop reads CASTYGGYSNQPQHF. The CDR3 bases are TGTGCCAGCACTTATGGGGGCTATAGCAATCAGCCCCAGCATTTT.

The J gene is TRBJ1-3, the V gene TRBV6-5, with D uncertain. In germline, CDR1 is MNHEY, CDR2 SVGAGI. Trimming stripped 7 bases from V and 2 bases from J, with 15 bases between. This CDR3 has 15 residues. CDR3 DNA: TGTGCCAGCACCAATCGGGTTTATGCTGGAAACACCATATATTTT. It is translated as CASTNRVYAGNTIYF.

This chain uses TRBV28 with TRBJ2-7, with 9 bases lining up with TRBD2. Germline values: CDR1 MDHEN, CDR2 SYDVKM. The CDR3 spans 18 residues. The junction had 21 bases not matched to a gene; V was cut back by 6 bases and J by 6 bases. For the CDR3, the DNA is TGTGCCAGCAGACTGGGACTAGCAGGATTTCGACAGCTTGGCGAGCAGTACTTC. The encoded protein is CASRLGLAGFRQLGEQYF.

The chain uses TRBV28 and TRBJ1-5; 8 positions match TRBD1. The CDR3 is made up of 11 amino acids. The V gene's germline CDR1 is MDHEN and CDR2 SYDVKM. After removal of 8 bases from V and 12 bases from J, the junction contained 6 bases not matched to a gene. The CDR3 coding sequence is TGTGCCAGCCTACAGGGGGGACTCCAGCATTTT. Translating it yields CASLQGGLQHF.

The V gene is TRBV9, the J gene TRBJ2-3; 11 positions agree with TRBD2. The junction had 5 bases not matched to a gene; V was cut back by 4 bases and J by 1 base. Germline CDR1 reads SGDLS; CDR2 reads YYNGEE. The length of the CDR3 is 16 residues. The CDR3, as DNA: TGTGCCAGCAGCCCAGTGGGACTAGCGGGCACAGATACGCAGTATTTT. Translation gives CASSPVGLAGTDTQYF.

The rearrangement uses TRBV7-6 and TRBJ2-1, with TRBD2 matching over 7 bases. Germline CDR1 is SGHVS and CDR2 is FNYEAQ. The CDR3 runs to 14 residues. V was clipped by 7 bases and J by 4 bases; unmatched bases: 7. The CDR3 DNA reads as TGTGCCAGCAAGGGCGGGAGTGCATACAATGAGCAGTTCTTC. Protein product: CASKGGSAYNEQFF.

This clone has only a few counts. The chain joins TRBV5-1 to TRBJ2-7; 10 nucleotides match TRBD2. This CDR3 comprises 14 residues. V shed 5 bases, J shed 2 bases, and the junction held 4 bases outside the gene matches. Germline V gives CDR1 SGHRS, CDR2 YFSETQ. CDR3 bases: TGCGCCAGCAGTTCAGCGGGAGGGCCCTACGAGCAGTACTTC. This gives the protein CASSSAGGPYEQYF.

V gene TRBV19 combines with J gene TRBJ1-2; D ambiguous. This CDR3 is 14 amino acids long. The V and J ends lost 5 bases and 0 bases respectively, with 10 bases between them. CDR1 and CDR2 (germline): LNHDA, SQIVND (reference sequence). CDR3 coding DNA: TGTGCCAGTAGTGGGGAGCGAGCTAACTATGGCTACACCTTC. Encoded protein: CASSGERANYGYTF. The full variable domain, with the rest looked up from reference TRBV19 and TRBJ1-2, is DGGITQSPKYLFRKEGQNVTLSCEQNLNHDAMYWYRQDPGQGLRLIYYSQIVNDFQKGDIAEGYSVSREKKESFPLTVTSAQKNPTAFYLCASSGERANYGYTFGSGTRLTVV.

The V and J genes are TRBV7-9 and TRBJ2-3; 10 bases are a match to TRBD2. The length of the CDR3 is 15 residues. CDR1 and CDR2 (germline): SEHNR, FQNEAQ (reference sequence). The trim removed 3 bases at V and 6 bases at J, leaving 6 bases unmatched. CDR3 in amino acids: CASSFGFSGRDTQYF. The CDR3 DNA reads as TGTGCCAGCAGCTTCGGTTTTAGCGGGAGGGATACGCAGTATTTT.

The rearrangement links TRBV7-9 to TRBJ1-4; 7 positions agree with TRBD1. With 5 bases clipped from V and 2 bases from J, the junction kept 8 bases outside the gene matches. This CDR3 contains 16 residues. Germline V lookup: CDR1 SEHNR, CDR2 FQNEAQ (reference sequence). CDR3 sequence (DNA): TGTGCCAGCAGCCCCAGGGGGGCTCGGACTAATGAAAAACTGTTTTTT. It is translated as CASSPRGARTNEKLFF.

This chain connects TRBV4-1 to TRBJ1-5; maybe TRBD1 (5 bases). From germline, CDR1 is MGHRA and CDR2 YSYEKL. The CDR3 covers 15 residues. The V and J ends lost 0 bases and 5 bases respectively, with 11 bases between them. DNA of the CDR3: TGCGCCAGCAGCCAAGATGGAAGGGGCGATCAGCCCCAGCATTTT. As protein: CASSQDGRGDQPQHF.

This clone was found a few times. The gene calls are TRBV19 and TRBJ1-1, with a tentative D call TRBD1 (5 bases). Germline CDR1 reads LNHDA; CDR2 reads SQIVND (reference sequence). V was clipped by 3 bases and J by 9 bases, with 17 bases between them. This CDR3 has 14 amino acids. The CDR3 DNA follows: TGTGCCAGTAGTATCTCGGGAGGGGACGCCAAAGCTTTCTTT. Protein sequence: CASSISGGDAKAFF.

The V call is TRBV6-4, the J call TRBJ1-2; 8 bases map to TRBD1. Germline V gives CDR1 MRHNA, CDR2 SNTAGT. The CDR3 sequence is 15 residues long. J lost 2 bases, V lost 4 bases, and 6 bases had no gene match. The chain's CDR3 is CASSADTGGNYGYTF. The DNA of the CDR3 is TGTGCCAGCAGTGCTGATACAGGGGGGAACTATGGCTACACCTTC.

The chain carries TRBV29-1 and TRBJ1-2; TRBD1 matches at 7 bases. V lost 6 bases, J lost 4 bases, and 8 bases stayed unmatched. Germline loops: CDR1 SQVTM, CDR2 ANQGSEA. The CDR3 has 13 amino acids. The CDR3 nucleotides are TGCAGCGTGGGGGACAGAGAAGGCTATGGCTACACCTTC. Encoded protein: CSVGDREGYGYTF.